These T cell receptor beta chains were read from a single sample in a study of blood T cell repertoires in COVID-19. The method was immunoSEQ multiplex PCR; TCRdb's version includes in-frame clones alone and lacks a portion of them. Counted here are approximately 250,000 clones, more than 70% occurring once; the ten biggest clones make up roughly 1.2%. The sequencing input was PBMCs or T cells enriched from blood (not recorded which). These receptors all stem from a middle-aged woman with acute COVID-19. The CDR3 runs from the conserved cysteine through the conserved F or W. A D gene is named only where the DNA matches it firmly. Size tells how often a clone was seen (once, few, many) or the class of an expanded clone, and some rows leave it out.

-,-,TRBJ2-5,TRBV12-3/TRBV12-4,TGTGCCAGCACCCTTAACCAAGAGACCCAGTACTTC,CASTLNQETQYF
TRBD2,-,TRBJ2-5,TRBV7-2,TGTGCCAGCAGCGACGGGACTATCAAAGAGACCCAGTACTTC,CASSDGTIKETQYF
TRBD1,-,TRBJ1-5,TRBV7-2,TGTGCCAGCAGCTTAGCTGGGCAGGGGGCTGGGCAGCCCCAGCATTTT,CASSLAGQGAGQPQHF
-,-,TRBJ1-1,TRBV7-9,TGTGCCAGCAGCTTAGCAAGCGGAGGCGGTGAAGCTTTCTTT,CASSLASGGGEAFF
TRBD2,once,TRBJ2-5,TRBV7-6,TGTGCCAGCAGCTTAGCGGTAGTAGCGGGAAGAGAGACCCAGTACTTC,CASSLAVVAGRETQYF
TRBD1,-,TRBJ1-2,TRBV5-4,TGTGCCAGCAGCTTATCTGGGACAGGGAAGGGCTACACCTTC,CASSLSGTGKGYTF
-,-,TRBJ1-2,TRBV4-2,TGTGCCAGCAGCCAAGATATTAGTAGGAGTGCGGCGGGCTATGGCTACACCTTC,CASSQDISRSAAGYGYTF
-,-,TRBJ2-2,TRBV7-9,TGTGCCAGCAGCTTAGCTGGAGGGGTTCGAACCGGGGAGCTGTTTTTT,CASSLAGGVRTGELFF
TRBD2,-,TRBJ2-3,TRBV4-1,TGCGCCAGCAGCCCGCGGGGGGCTAAGGGACTAGCGGGAGGTGATACGCAGTATTTT,CASSPRGAKGLAGGDTQYF
-,once,TRBJ1-2,TRBV2,TGTGCCAGCAGTCTGCAGGGAAGTGATGGCTACACCTTC,CASSLQGSDGYTF
-,-,TRBJ2-3,TRBV27,TGTGCCAGCAATCCCGATATCAGTGGCACAGATACGCAGTATTTT,CASNPDISGTDTQYF
TRBD1,-,TRBJ1-1,TRBV27,TGTGCCAGCAGTCTTCCCGACAGGGTAACTGAAGCTTTCTTT,CASSLPDRVTEAFF
-,-,TRBJ2-1,TRBV27,TGTGCCAGCAGTTGGACTACTTACAATGAGCAGTTCTTC,CASSWTTYNEQFF
-,-,TRBJ1-1,TRBV5-4,TGTGCCAGCAGCTTGGAACAGCACACTGAAGCTTTCTTT,CASSLEQHTEAFF
TRBD1,-,TRBJ2-3,TRBV24-1,TGTGCCACCAGTGGGACAGGCTCGGCCGACACAGATACGCAGTATTTT,CATSGTGSADTDTQYF
-,-,TRBJ1-5,TRBV29-1,TGCAGCGTTGCCGACAGTCATCAGCCCCAGCATTTT,CSVADSHQPQHF
-,-,TRBJ2-3,TRBV4-3,TGCGCCAGCAGCCAAGATCCAACAGGTACGCAGTATTTT,CASSQDPTGTQYF
-,few,TRBJ1-3,TRBV18,TGTGCCAGCTCACCGAGAGGGCAGCCGAGCTCTGGAAACACCATATATTTT,CASSPRGQPSSGNTIYF
-,once,TRBJ1-3,TRBV10-3,TGTGCCATCAGTTCACCGGTGGAGGGTGGGTCTGGAAACACCATATATTTT,CAISSPVEGGSGNTIYF
TRBD1,-,TRBJ1-6,TRBV29-1,TGCAGCGTTGCGCAGGGGGCGCGGAATTCACCCCTCCACTTT,CSVAQGARNSPLHF
-,once,TRBJ1-5,TRBV28,TGTGCCGCCCAGGACAATCAGCCCCAGCATTTT,CAAQDNQPQHF
TRBD1,-,TRBJ1-1,TRBV27,TGTGCCAGCAGTACCGGGACAGGGCCGACTGAAGCTTTCTTT,CASSTGTGPTEAFF
-,-,TRBJ1-3,TRBV30,TGTGCCTGGAGTGTAAGGGGAAGCAACACCATATATTTT,CAWSVRGSNTIYF
TRBD1,-,TRBJ1-6,TRBV9,TGTGCCAGCAGCGTAGAAGGGACAGCAAATTCACCCCTCCACTTT,CASSVEGTANSPLHF
TRBD1,-,TRBJ1-1,TRBV27,TGTGCCAGCAGCCCCCGGGACAGGGCAAGCACTGAAGCTTTCTTT,CASSPRDRASTEAFF
TRBD1,-,TRBJ1-2,TRBV4-3,TGCGCCAGCAGCCCCGGACAGGGACAAAGGGGCTACACCTTC,CASSPGQGQRGYTF
-,-,TRBJ2-3,TRBV9,TGTGCCAGCACCAGCGGGCCTAGCACAGATACGCAGTATTTT,CASTSGPSTDTQYF
-,-,TRBJ1-5,TRBV18,TGTGCCAGCTCACCGGGCACCCTTAGCAATCAGCCCCAGCATTTT,CASSPGTLSNQPQHF
-,-,TRBJ2-3,TRBV12-3/TRBV12-4,TGTGCCAGCAGTACCCTAACAGATACGCAGTATTTT,CASSTLTDTQYF
TRBD2,once,TRBJ2-2,TRBV2,TGTGGGGCGGGAGAGGGGACCGGGGAGCTGTTTTTT,CGAGEGTGELFF
-,-,TRBJ1-3,TRBV29-1,TGCAGCGTTGGCGGACAGTCTGGAAACACCATATATTTT,CSVGGQSGNTIYF
-,-,TRBJ2-7,TRBV20-1,TGCAGTGCAGCCCCAGGGTACGAGCAGTACTTC,CSAAPGYEQYF
TRBD1,-,TRBJ1-5,TRBV28,TGTGCCAGCAGTCCCGGAGACAGGGGGTGGGATCAGCCCCAGCATTTT,CASSPGDRGWDQPQHF
-,-,TRBJ1-1,TRBV7-3,TGTGCCAGCAGCTTAACGCCGGGGAGGAACACTGAAGCTTTCTTT,CASSLTPGRNTEAFF